Sequencing of this TCR beta chain was carried out in a study of T cell responses to AZD1222 COVID-19 vaccine. Generated by immunoSEQ multiplex PCR, the TCRdb table keeps only in-frame clones and is missing some. Among about 130,000 clones listed, around 92% were seen once. This TCR was recovered from an adult in good health. The material was peripheral blood, obtained on day 0 of AZD1222 vaccination.

CDR3 bases: TGTGCCAGTAGTATAGACCCACAGGGTAGAGAAAAACTGTTTTTT. It specifies CASSIDPQGREKLFF. The rearrangement joins TRBV19 to TRBJ1-4, with D tentatively TRBD1 (6 bases). CDR1 LNHDA and CDR2 SQIVND come from the germline V gene (reference sequence). CDR3 length: 15 amino acids. With 0 bases removed from V and 8 bases from J, the gap between germline ends came to 13 bases.